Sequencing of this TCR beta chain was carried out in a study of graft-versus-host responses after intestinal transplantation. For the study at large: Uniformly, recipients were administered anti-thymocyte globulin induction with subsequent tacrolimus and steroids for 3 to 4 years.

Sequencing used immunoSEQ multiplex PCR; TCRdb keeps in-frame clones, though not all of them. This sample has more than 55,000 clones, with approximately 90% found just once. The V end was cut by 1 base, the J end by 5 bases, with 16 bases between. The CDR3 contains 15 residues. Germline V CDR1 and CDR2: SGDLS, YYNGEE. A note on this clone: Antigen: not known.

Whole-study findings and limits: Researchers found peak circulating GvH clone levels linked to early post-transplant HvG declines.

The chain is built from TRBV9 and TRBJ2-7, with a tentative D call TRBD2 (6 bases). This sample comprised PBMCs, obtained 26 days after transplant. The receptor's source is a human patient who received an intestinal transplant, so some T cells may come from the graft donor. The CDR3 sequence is CASSVTPTRGDEQYF. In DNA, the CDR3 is TGTGCCAGCAGCGTAACCCCGACGCGGGGAGACGAGCAGTACTTC.